This TCR beta chain is drawn from a study of human T cells and chemical hapten exposure. TCRdb fed the RACE reads into MiXCR, producing one record per CDR3 protein. Counted here are about 80,000 distinct CDR3 sequences, under 9% occurring once; the ten biggest clones make up roughly 1.6%. Time point of the sample: patch test 1, 2 weeks after DPC sensitization. Noted treatment: therapeutic diphenylcyclopropenone sensitization with weekly scalp DPC. V was cut by 5 bases and J by 7 bases, with 14 bases left in between. Germline CDR1 and CDR2: MNHNY and SVGAGI (reference sequence). The CDR3 is made up of 13 amino acids.

The clonotype comes from a woman in her 30s with alopecia areata. Some clones in this sample may be carry-over from other donors' samples. The sequenced sample was whole blood, obtained in connection with sensitization to the hapten diphenylcyclopropenone (DPC). The J gene is TRBJ1-1, the V gene TRBV6-6, with D maybe TRBD1 (6 bases). The CDR3, as DNA: TGTGCCAGCAGTACTTGGACAGAGGATGAAGCTTTCTTT. As protein: CASSTWTEDEAFF.